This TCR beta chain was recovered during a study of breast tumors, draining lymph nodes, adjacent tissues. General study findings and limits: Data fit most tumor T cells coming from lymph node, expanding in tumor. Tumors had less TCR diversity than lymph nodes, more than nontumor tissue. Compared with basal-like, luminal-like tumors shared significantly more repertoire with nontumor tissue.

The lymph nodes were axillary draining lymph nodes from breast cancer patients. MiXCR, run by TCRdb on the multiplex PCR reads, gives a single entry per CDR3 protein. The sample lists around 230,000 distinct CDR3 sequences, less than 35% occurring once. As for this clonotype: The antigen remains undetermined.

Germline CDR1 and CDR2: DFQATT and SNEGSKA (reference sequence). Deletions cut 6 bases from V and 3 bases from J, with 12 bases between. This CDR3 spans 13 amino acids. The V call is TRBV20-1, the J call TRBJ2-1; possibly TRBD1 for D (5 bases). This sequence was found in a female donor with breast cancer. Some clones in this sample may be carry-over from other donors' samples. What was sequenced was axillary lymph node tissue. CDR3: CSARRQNYNEQFF. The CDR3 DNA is TGCAGTGCGAGGAGACAGAACTACAATGAGCAGTTCTTC.